Listed below are T cell receptor beta chains from one sample, sequenced in a study of T cells after yellow fever vaccination. TCRdb recomputed calls from the 5' RACE reads with MiXCR, one row per CDR3 protein. The repertoire holds 310,000 or so distinct CDR3 sequences, with approximately 3.9% as singletons. Sequencing used PBMCs, obtained on the day of the yellow fever booster vaccination. These receptors were obtained from a man between 18 and 29 years old who received the YFV17D yellow fever vaccine. The CDR3 runs from the conserved cysteine through the conserved F or W. D genes are given only for firm matches.

cdr3_aa: CASSLRTGGSTEAFF; j_call: TRBJ1-1; v_call: TRBV11-2; d_call: TRBD1
cdr3_aa: CASSFGLAGSTDTQYF; j_call: TRBJ2-3; v_call: TRBV5-1; d_call: TRBD2
cdr3_aa: CASSSSGLAIAGEQFF; j_call: TRBJ2-1; v_call: TRBV6-2/TRBV6-3; d_call: TRBD2
cdr3_aa: CASSLDRILDTQYF; j_call: TRBJ2-3; v_call: TRBV7-2; d_call: NA
cdr3_aa: CASSPPPGANYGYTF; j_call: TRBJ1-2; v_call: TRBV18; d_call: NA
cdr3_aa: CASRDNYEQYF; j_call: TRBJ2-7; v_call: TRBV6-4; d_call: NA
cdr3_aa: CSARSDLLTGAYEQYF; j_call: TRBJ2-7; v_call: TRBV20-1; d_call: NA
cdr3_aa: CASSSGQATDTQYF; j_call: TRBJ2-3; v_call: TRBV7-7; d_call: TRBD1
cdr3_aa: CAIAAGLAGGSRDTQYF; j_call: TRBJ2-3; v_call: TRBV10-3; d_call: TRBD2
cdr3_aa: CASSPSPGIQETQYF; j_call: TRBJ2-5; v_call: TRBV28; d_call: NA
cdr3_aa: CASSMTGTPLNYGYTF; j_call: TRBJ1-2; v_call: TRBV5-5; d_call: TRBD1